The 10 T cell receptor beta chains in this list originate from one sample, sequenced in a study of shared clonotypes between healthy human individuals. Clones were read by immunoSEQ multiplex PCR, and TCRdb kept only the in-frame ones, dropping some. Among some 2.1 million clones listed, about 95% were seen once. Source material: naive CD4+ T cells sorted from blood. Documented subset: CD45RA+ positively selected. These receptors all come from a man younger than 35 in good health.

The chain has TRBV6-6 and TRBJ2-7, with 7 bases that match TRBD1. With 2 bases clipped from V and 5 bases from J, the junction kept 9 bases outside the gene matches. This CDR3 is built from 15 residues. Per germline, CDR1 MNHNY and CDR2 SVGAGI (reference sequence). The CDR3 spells CASSYTVTGYDEQYF. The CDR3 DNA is TGTGCCAGCAGTTACACAGTGACAGGGTACGACGAGCAGTACTTC.

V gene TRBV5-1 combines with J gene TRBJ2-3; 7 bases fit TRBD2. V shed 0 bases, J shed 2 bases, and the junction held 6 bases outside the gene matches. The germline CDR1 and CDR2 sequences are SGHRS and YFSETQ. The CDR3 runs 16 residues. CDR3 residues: CASSLALAELTDTQYF. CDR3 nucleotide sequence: TGCGCCAGCAGCTTGGCTCTAGCGGAACTCACAGATACGCAGTATTTT. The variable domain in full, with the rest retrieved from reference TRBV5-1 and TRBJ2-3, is KAGVTQTPRYLIKTRGQQVTLSCSPISGHRSVSWYQQTPGQGLQFLFEYFSETQRNKGNFPGRFSGRQFSNSRSEMNVSTLELGDSALYLCASSLALAELTDTQYFGPGTRLTVL.

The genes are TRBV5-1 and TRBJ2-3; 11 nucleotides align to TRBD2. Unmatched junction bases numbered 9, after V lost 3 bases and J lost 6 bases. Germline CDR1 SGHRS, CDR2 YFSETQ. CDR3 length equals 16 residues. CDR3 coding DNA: TGCGCCAGCAGCTATCCCGGGACTAGCGGTAGTGATACGCAGTATTTT. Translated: CASSYPGTSGSDTQYF. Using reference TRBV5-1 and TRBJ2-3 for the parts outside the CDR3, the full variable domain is KAGVTQTPRYLIKTRGQQVTLSCSPISGHRSVSWYQQTPGQGLQFLFEYFSETQRNKGNFPGRFSGRQFSNSRSEMNVSTLELGDSALYLCASSYPGTSGSDTQYFGPGTRLTVL.

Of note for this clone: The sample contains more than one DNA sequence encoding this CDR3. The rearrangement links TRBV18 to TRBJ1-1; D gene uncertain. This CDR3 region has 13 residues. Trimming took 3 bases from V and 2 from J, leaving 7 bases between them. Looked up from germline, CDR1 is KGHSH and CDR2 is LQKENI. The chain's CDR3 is CASSPPGNTEAFF. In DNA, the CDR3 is TGTGCCAGCTCACCGCCGGGAAACACTGAAGCTTTCTTT.

CDR3 amino acids: CASSQEGGNEKLFF. Written as DNA, the CDR3 is TGTGCCAGCAGCCAAGAAGGGGGGAATGAAAAACTGTTTTTT. The chain couples TRBV4-2 to TRBJ1-4, with D possibly being TRBD1 (6 bases). The V gene lost 0 bases and the J gene lost 5 bases, with 7 bases spanning the gap. The CDR3 runs 14 residues. Germline V gene sequence: CDR1 LGHNA, CDR2 YNFKEQ.

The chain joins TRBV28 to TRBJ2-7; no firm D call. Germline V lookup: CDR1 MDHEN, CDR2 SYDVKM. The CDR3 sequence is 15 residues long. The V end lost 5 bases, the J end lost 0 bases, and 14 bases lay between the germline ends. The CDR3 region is CASSPPGLSSYEQYF. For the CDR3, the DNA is TGTGCCAGCAGTCCCCCCGGTCTAAGCTCCTACGAGCAGTACTTC. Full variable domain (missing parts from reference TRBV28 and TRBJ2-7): DVKVTQSSRYLVKRTGEKVFLECVQDMDHENMFWYRQDPGLGLRLIYFSYDVKMKEKGDIPEGYSVSREKKERFSLILESASTNQTSMYLCASSPPGLSSYEQYFGPGTRLTVT.

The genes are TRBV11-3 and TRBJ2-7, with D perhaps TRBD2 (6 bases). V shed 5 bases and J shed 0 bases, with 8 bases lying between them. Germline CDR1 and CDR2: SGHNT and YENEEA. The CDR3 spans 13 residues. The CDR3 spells CASSTGSSYEQYF. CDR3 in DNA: TGTGCCAGCAGCACCGGGAGCTCCTACGAGCAGTACTTC.

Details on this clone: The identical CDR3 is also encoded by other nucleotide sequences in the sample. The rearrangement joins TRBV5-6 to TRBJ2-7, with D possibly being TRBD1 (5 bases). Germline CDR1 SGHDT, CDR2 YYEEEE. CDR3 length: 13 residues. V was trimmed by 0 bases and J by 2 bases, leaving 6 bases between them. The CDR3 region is CASSLDRTYEQYF. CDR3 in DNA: TGTGCCAGCAGCTTGGACAGGACCTACGAGCAGTACTTC.

In DNA form, the CDR3 reads TGTGCCAGCAGTTTAGGGTTCTACCAGCCCCAGCATTTT. It specifies CASSLGFYQPQHF. The chain has TRBV28 and TRBJ1-5; D gene ambiguous. The CDR3 is made up of 13 amino acids. V lost 2 bases and J lost 7, with 9 bases in between. Germline V lookup: CDR1 MDHEN, CDR2 SYDVKM.

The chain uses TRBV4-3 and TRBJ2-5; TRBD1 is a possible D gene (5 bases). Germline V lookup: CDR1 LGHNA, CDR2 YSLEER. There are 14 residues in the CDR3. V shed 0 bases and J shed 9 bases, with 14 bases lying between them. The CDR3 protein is CASSQEVGRKAQYF. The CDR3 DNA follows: TGCGCCAGCAGCCAAGAAGTGGGGCGGAAGGCCCAGTACTTC.